This T cell receptor (beta chain) stems from a study of blood T cell repertoires in COVID-19. The CDR3 loop spans 14 amino acids. The ends were cut back, 4 bases at V and 2 bases at J, with 10 bases in the middle. Germline V gene sequence: CDR1 SGHAT, CDR2 FQDESV (reference sequence). Data came from immunoSEQ multiplex PCR; TCRdb stores just in-frame clones and leaves some out. The data hold fewer than 45,000 clones, with just under 85% observed a single time. The sequence was obtained from a man aged 45-65 years with active COVID-19. The specimen sequenced was peripheral blood. This chain connects TRBV11-1 to TRBJ2-3, with D maybe TRBD1 (5 bases). As DNA, the CDR3 is TGTGCCAGCAGCTCAGGGCCCCTCACAGATACGCAGTATTTT. It specifies CASSSGPLTDTQYF.